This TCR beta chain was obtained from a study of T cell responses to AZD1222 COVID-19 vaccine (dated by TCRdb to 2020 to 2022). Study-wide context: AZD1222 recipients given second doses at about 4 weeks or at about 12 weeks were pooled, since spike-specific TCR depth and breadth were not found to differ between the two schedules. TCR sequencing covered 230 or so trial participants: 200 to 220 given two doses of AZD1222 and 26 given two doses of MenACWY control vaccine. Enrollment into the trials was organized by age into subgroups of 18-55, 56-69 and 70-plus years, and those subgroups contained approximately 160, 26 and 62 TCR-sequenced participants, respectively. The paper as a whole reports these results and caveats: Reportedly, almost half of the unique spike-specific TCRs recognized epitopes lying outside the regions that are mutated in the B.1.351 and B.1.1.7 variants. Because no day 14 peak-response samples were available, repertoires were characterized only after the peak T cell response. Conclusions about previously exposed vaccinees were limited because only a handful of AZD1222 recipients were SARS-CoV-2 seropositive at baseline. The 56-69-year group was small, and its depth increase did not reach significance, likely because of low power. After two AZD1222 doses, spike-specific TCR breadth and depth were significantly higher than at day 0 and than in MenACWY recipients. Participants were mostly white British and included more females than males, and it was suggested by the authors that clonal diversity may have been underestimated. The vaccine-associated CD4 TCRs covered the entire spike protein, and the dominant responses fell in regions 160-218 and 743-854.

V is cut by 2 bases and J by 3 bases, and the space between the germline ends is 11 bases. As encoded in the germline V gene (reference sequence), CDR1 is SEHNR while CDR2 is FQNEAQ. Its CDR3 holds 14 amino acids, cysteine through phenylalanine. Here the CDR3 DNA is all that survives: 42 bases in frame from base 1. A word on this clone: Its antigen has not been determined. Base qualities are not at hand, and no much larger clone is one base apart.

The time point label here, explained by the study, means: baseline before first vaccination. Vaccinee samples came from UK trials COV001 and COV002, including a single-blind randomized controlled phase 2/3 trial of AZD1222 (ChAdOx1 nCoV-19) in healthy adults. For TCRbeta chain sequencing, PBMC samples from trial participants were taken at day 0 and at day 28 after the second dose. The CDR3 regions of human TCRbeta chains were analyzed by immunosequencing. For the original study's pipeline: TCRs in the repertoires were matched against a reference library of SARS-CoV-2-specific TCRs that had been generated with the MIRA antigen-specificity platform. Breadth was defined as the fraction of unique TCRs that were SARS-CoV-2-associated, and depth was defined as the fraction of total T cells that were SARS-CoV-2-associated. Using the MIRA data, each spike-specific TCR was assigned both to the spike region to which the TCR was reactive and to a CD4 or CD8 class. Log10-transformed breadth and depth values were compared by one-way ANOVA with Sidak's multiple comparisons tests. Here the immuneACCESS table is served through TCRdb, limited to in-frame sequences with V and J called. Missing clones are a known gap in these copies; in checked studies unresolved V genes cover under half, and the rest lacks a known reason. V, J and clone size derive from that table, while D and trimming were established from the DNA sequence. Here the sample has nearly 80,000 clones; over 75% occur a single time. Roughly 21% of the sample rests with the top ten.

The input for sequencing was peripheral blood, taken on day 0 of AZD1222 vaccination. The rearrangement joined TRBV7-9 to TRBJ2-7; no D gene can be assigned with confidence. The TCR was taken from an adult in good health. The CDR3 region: CASSLSGIRYEQYF. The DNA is TGTGCCAGCAGCTTATCAGGCATCCGCTACGAGCAGTACTTC.